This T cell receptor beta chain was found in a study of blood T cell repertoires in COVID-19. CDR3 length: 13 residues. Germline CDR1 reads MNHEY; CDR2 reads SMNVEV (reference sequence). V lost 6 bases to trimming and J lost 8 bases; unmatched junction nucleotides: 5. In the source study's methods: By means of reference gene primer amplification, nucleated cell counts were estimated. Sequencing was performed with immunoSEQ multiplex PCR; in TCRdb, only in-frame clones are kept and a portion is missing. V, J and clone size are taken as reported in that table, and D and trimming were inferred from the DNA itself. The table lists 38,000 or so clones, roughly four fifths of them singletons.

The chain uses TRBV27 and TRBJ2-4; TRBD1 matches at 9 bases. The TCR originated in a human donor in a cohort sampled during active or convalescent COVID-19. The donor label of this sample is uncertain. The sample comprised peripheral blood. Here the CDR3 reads CASRGQGLHIQYF. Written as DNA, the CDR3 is TGTGCCAGCAGGGGACAGGGTTTACACATTCAGTACTTC.